Included here is one T cell receptor (beta chain) sequence, with context. This entry is derived from a study of blood T cell repertoires in COVID-19. Generated by immunoSEQ multiplex PCR, the TCRdb table keeps only in-frame clones and is missing some. Among about 220,000 clones listed, 65% to 85% were seen once. This CDR3 is built from 17 residues. The chain links TRBV21-1 to TRBJ1-1. TRBV21-1 is classified as a pseudogene. The specimen sequenced was peripheral blood. The source of this sequence is a human donor in a cohort sampled during active COVID-19. The CDR3 reads CASSKGTRERRNTEAFF. CDR3 in DNA: TGTGCCAGCAGCAAAGGGACGAGGGAGAGAAGGAACACTGAAGCTTTCTTT.